Listed here is a single TCR beta chain. This table comes from immunoSEQ multiplex PCR, and its TCRdb copy is limited to in-frame clones, with some not included. The sample yields 100,000 to 110,000 clones, approximately 87% seen once. This CDR3 contains 15 residues. CDR1 MNHEY and CDR2 SVGAGI come from the germline V gene. Between the trimmed V and J ends, which lost 3 bases and 3 bases, there was a span of 14 bases. This specimen comes from a study of T cell responses to AZD1222 COVID-19 vaccine. The chain combines TRBV6-5 with TRBJ1-1; TRBD1 might be the D (5 bases). The material sequenced was peripheral blood, taken on day 0 of MenACWY control vaccination. This clonotype originated in an adult in good health. The CDR3, as DNA: TGTGCCAGCAGTTATTCCCCTCAGGGATACACTGAAGCTTTCTTT. Translating gives CASSYSPQGYTEAFF.